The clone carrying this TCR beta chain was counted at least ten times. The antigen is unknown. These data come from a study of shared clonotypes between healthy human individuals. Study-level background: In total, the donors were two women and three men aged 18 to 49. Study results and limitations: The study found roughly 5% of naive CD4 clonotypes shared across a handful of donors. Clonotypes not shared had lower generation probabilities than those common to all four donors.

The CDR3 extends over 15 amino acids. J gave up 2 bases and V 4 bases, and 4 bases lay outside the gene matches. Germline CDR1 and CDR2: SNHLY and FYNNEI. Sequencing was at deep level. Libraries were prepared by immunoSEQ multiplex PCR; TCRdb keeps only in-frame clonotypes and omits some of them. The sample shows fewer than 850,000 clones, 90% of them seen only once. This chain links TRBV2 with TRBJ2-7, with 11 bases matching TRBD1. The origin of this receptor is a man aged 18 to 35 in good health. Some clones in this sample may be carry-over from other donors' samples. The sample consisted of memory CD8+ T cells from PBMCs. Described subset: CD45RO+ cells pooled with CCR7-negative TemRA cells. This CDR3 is CASSGGQGAAYEQYF. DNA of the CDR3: TGTGCCAGCAGTGGTGGACAGGGGGCAGCCTACGAGCAGTACTTC.